This T cell receptor (beta chain) came from a study of T-cell reconstitution after alpha-beta-depleted transplantation in children. Unique molecular identifiers were incorporated when the TCRbeta library was constructed. TCRdb used MiXCR to reprocess the PCR reads, holding one entry per CDR3 protein. The sample records 600,000 to 800,000 distinct CDR3 sequences, around 14% being singletons. With regard to this clonotype: Its antigen is undetermined.

General study points: Elevated TCRbeta diversity at day 60 was traced, in some patients, to surviving recipient T cells and thymic progenitors.

There are 13 residues in the CDR3. Trimming cost V 8 bases and J 5 bases; bases outside gene matches: 6. Germline CDR1 SEHNR, CDR2 FQNEAQ (reference sequence). The specimen comprised PBMCs, sampled before TCRalphabeta/CD19-depleted stem cell transplant. V is TRBV7-9 and J is TRBJ2-1; 7 bases align to TRBD2. This receptor was obtained from a girl aged 2-10 years with congenital amegakaryocytic thrombocytopenia, due to receive a stem cell transplant. The CDR3 loop reads CASHRGGDNEQFF. CDR3 in DNA: TGTGCCAGCCATCGCGGGGGTGACAATGAGCAGTTCTTC.